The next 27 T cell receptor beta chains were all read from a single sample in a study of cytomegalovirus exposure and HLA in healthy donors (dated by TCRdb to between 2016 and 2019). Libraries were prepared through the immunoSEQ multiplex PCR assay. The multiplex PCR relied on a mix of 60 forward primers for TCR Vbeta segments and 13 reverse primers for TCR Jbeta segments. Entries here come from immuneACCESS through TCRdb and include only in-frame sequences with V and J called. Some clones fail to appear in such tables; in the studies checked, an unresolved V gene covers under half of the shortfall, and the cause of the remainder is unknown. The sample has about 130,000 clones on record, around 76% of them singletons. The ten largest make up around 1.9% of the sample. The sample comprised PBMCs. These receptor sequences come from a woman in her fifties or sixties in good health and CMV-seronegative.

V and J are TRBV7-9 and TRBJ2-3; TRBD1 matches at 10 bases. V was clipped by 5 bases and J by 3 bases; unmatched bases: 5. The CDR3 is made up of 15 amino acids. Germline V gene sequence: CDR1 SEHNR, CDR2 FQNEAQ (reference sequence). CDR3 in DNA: TGTGCCAGCAGCACTGGGACAGGGGAAACAGATACGCAGTATTTT. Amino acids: CASSTGTGETDTQYF.

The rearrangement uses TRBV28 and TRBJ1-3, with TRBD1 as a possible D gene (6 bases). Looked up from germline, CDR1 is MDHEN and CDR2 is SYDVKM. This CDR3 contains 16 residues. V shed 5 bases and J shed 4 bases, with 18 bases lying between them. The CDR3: CASSIVGQGIGNTIYF. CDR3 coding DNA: TGTGCCAGCAGTATAGTGGGACAAGGAATAGGAAACACCATATATTTT.

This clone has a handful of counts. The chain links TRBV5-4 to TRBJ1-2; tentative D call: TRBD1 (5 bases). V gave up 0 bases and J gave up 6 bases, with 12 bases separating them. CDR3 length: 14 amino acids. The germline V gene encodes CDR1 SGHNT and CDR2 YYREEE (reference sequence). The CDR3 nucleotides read TGTGCCAGCAGCTTGGATGTGGGGGGGGATGGCTACACCTTC. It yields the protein CASSLDVGGDGYTF. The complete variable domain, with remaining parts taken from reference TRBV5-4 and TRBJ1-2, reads ETGVTQSPTHLIKTRGQQVTLRCSSQSGHNTVSWYQQALGQGPQFIFQYYREEENGRGNFPPRFSGLQFPNYSSELNVNALELDDSALYLCASSLDVGGDGYTFGSGTRLTVV.

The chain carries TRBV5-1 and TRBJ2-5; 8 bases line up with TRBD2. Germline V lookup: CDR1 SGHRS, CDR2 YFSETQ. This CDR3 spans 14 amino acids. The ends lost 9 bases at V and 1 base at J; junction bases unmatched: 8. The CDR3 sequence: CAIPGGSGQETQYF. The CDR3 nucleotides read TGCGCCATACCGGGAGGGAGCGGCCAAGAGACCCAGTACTTC. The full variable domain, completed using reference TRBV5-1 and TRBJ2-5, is KAGVTQTPRYLIKTRGQQVTLSCSPISGHRSVSWYQQTPGQGLQFLFEYFSETQRNKGNFPGRFSGRQFSNSRSEMNVSTLELGDSALYLCAIPGGSGQETQYFGPGTRLLVL.

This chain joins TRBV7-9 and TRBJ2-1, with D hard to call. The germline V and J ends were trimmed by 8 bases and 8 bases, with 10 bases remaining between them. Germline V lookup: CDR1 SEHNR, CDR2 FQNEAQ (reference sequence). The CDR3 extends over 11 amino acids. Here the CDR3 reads CASVLVDEQFF. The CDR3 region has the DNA TGTGCCAGCGTCCTCGTCGATGAGCAGTTCTTC.

The CDR3: CASSNLAGASYNEQFF. DNA for the CDR3: TGTGCCAGCAGTAACTTAGCGGGAGCCTCCTACAATGAGCAGTTCTTC. The chain uses TRBV6-5 and TRBJ2-1; 9 bases are a match to TRBD2. CDR3 size: 16 residues. Trimming cost V 5 bases and J 0 bases; bases outside gene matches: 5. Per the germline V gene, CDR1 is MNHEY and CDR2 is SVGAGI.

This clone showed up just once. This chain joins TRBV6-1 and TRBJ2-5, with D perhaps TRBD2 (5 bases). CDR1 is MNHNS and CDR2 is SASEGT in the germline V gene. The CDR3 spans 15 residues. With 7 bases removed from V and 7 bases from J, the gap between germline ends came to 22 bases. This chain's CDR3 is CASTPDLSGVWTQYF. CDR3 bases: TGTGCCAGCACCCCAGACCTTTCCGGGGTATGGACCCAGTACTTC.

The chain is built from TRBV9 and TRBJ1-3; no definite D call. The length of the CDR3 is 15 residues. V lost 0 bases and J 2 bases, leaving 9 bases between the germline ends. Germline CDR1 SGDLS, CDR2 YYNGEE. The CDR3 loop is CASSVGRGTGNTIYF. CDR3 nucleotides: TGTGCCAGCAGCGTAGGGAGAGGGACTGGAAACACCATATATTTT.

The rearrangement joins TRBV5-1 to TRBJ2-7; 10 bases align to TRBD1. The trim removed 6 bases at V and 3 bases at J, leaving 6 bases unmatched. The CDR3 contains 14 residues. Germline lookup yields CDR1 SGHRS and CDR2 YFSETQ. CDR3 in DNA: TGCGCCAGCACCCGGACAGGGGGGAACTACGAGCAGTACTTC. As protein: CASTRTGGNYEQYF.

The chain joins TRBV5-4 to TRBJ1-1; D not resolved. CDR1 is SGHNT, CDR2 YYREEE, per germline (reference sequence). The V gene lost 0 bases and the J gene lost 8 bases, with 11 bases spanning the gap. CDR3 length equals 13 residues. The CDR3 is CASSLAEGQEAFF. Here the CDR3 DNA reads TGTGCCAGCAGCTTGGCGGAGGGTCAGGAAGCTTTCTTT.

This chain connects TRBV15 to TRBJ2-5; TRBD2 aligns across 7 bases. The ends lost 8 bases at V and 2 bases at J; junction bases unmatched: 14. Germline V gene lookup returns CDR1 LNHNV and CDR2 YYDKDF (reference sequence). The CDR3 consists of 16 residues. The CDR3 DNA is TGTGCCACCTCTCCCGGCAGTGGGAGGGTTCAAGAGACCCAGTACTTC. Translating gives CATSPGSGRVQETQYF.

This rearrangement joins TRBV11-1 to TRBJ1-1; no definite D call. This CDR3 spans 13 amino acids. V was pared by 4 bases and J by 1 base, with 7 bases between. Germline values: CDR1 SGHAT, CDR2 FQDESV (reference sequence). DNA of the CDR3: TGTGCCAGCAGCTCGCACACGAACACTGAAGCTTTCTTT. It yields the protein CASSSHTNTEAFF.

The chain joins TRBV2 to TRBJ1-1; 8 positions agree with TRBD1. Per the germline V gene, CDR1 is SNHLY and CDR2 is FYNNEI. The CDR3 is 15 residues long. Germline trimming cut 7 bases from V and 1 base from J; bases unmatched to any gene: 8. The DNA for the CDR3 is TGTGCCAGCACACTCAGGGGGCAAGGGAACACTGAAGCTTTCTTT. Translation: CASTLRGQGNTEAFF.

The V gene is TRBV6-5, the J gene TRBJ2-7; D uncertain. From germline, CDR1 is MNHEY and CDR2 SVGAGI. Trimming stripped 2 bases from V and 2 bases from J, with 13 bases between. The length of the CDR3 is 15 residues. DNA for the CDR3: TGTGCCAGCAGTTACCTTCCCGCCGGTACCTACGAGCAGTACTTC. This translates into CASSYLPAGTYEQYF.

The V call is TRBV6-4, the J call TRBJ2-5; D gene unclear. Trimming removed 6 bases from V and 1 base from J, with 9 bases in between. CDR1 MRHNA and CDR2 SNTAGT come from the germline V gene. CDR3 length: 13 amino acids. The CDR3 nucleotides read TGTGCCAGCAGAAGGAGAGTCCAAGAGACCCAGTACTTC. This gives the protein CASRRRVQETQYF.

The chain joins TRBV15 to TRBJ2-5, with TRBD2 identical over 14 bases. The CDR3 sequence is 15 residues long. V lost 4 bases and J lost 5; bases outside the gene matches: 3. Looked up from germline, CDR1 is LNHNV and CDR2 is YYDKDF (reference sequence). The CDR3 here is CATSKTSGREETQYF. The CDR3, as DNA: TGTGCCACCAGCAAGACTAGCGGGAGGGAGGAGACCCAGTACTTC.

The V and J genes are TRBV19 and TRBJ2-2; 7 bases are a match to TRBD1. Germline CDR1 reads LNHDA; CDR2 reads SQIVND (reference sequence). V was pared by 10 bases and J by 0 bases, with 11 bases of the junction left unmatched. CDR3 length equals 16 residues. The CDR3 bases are TGTGCCACCCCCCGTCCAGGGACAGCGAACACCGGGGAGCTGTTTTTT. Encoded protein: CATPRPGTANTGELFF.

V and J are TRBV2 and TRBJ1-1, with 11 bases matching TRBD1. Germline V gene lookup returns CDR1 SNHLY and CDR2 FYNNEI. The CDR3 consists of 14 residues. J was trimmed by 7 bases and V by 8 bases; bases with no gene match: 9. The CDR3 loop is CASCRDRGMVEAFF. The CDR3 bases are TGTGCCAGCTGCCGGGACAGGGGGATGGTTGAAGCTTTCTTT.

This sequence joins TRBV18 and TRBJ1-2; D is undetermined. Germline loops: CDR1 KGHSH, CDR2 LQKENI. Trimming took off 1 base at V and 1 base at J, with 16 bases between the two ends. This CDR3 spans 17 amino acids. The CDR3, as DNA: TGTGCCAGCTCACCACGTTTCCAGACTGCTGATAACTATGGCTACACCTTC. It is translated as CASSPRFQTADNYGYTF.

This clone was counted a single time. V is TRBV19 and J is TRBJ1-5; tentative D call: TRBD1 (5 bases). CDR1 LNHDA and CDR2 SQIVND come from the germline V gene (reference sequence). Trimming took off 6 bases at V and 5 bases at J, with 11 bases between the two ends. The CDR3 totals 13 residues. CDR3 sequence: CASRTQVDQPQHF. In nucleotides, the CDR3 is TGTGCCAGTAGAACACAGGTGGATCAGCCCCAGCATTTT.

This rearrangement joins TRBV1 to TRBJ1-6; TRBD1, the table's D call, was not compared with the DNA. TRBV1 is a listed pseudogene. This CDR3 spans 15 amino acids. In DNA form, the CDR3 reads TGCACCAGCAGCCCGACAGCACTCTATAATTCACCCCTCCACTTT. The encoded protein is CTSSPTALYNSPLHF.

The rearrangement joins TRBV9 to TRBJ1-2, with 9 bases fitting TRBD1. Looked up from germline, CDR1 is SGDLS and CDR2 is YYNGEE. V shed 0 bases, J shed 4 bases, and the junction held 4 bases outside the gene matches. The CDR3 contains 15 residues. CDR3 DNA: TGTGCCAGCAGCGTAGAGACAGGGGGAGCCTATGGCTACACCTTC. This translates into CASSVETGGAYGYTF.

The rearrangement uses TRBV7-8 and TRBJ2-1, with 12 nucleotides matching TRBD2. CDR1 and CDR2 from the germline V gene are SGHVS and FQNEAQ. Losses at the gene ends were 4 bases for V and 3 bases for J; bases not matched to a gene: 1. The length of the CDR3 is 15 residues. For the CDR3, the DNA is TGTGCCAGCAGCTCACTAGCGGGGGGCTACAATGAGCAGTTCTTC. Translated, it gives CASSSLAGGYNEQFF.

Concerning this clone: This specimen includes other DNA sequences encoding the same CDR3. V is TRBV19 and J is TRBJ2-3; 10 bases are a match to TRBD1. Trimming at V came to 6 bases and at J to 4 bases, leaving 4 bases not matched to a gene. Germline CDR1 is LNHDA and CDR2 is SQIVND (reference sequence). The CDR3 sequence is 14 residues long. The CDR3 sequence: CASSDRGRADTQYF. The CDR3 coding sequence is TGTGCCAGTAGCGACAGGGGGCGCGCAGATACGCAGTATTTT.

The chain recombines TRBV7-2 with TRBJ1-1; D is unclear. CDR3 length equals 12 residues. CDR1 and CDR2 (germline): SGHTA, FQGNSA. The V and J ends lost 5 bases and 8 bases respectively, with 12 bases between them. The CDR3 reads CASSDPGEEAFF. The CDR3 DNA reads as TGTGCCAGCAGCGACCCAGGCGAAGAAGCTTTCTTT. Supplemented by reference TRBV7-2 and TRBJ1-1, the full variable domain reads GAGVSQSPSNKVTEKGKDVELRCDPISGHTALYWYRQSLGQGLEFLIYFQGNSAPDKSGLPSDRFSAERTGGSVSTLTIQRTQQEDSAVYLCASSDPGEEAFFGQGTRLTVV.

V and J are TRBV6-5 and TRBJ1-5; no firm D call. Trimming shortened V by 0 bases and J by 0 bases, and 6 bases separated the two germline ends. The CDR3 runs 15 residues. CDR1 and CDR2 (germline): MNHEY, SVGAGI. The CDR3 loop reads CASSYSGDSNQPQHF. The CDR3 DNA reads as TGTGCCAGCAGTTACTCCGGGGATAGCAATCAGCCCCAGCATTTT.

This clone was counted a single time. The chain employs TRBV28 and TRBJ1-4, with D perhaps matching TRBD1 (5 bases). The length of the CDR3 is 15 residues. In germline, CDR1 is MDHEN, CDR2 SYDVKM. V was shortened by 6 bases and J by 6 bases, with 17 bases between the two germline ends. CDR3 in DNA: TGTGCCAGCAGAGATTCCGGGACTGCGTATGAAAAACTGTTTTTT. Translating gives CASRDSGTAYEKLFF. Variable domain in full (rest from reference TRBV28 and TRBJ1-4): DVKVTQSSRYLVKRTGEKVFLECVQDMDHENMFWYRQDPGLGLRLIYFSYDVKMKEKGDIPEGYSVSREKKERFSLILESASTNQTSMYLCASRDSGTAYEKLFFGSGTQLSVL.